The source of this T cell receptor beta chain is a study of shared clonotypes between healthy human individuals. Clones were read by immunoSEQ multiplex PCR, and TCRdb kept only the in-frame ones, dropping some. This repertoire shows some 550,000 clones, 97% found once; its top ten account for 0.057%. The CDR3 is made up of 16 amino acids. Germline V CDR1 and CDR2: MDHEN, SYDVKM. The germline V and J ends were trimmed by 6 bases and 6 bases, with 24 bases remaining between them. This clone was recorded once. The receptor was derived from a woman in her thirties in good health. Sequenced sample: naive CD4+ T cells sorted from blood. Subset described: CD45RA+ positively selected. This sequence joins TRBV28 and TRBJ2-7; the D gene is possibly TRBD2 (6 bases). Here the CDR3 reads CASSRGMSGAMGEQYF. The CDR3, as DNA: TGTGCCAGCAGCCGGGGGATGTCCGGGGCGATGGGCGAGCAGTACTTC.